The present TCR beta chain was sequenced within a study of cytomegalovirus exposure and HLA in healthy donors. Study results and caveats: Upon later analysis, TCR association rates were observed to vary by HLA locus, being highest for DRB1 and lowest for HLA-C.

The PCR had 60 Vbeta and 13 Jbeta primers. The protocol was immunoSEQ multiplex PCR, while the TCRdb copy is restricted to in-frame clones and leaves out a portion. The data show approximately 100,000 clones, with 10% seen just once and under 6% held by the top ten. As to this clone: Its specificity is not known.

Unrecorded immune exposure was likely among donors, who were nominally healthy when sampled. This receptor was obtained from a man aged 40-49 years in good health and CMV-seropositive. The specimen sequenced was PBMCs.

The CDR3 spells CASLRTPGSYEQYF. CDR3 in DNA: TGTGCCAGCCTCCGTACCCCGGGCTCCTACGAGCAGTACTTC. The chain carries TRBV7-9 and TRBJ2-7; no clear D. The germline CDR1 and CDR2 sequences are SEHNR and FQNEAQ (reference sequence). V was clipped by 8 bases and J by 0 bases, with 14 bases between them. This CDR3 is built from 14 residues.